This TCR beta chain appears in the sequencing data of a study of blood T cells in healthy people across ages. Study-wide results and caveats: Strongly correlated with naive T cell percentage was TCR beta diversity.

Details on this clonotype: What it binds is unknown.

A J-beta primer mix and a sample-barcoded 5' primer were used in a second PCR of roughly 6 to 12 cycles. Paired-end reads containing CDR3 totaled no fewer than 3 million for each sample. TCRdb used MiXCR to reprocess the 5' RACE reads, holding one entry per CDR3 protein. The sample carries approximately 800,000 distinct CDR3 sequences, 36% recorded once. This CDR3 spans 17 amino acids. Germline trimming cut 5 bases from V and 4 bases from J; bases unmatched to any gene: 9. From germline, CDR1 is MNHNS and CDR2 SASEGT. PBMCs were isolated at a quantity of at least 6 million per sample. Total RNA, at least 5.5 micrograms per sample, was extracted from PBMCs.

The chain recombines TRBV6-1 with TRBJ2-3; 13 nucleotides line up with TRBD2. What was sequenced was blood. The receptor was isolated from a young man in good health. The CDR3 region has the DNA TGTGCCAGCAGTCCTAACCCGACTAGCGGGGGGCCAGATACGCAGTATTTT. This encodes CASSPNPTSGGPDTQYF.